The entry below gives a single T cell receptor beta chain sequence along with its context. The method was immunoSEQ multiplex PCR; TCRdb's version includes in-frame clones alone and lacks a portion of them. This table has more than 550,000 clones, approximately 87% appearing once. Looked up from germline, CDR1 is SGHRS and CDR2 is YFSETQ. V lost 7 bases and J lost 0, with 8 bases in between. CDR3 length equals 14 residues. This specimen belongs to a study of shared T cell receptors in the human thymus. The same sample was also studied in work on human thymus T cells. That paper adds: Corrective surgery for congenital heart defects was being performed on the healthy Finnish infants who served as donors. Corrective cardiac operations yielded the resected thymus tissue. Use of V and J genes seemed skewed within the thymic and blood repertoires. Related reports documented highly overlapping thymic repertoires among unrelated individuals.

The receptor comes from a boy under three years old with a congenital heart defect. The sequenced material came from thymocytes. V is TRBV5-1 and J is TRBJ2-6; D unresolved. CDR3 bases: TGCGCCAGCCGCATACACTCTGGGGCCAACGTCCTGACTTTC. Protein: CASRIHSGANVLTF.